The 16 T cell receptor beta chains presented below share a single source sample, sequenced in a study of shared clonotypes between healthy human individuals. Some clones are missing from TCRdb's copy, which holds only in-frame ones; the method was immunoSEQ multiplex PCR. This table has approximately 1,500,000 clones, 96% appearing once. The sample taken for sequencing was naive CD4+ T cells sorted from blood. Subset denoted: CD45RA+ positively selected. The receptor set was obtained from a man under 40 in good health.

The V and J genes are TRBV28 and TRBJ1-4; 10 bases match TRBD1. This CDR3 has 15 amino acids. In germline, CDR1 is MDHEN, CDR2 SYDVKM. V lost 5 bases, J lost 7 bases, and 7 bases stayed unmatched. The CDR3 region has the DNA TGTGCCAGCAGTGCAGACAGGGGGCTGGGTGAAAAACTGTTTTTT. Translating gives CASSADRGLGEKLFF.

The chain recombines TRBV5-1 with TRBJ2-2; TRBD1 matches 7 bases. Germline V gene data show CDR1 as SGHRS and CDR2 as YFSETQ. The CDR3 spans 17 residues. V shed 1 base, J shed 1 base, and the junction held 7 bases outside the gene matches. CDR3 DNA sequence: TGCGCCAGCAGCTTGTATGCCGGGACAGTGAACACCGGGGAGCTGTTTTTT. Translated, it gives CASSLYAGTVNTGELFF.

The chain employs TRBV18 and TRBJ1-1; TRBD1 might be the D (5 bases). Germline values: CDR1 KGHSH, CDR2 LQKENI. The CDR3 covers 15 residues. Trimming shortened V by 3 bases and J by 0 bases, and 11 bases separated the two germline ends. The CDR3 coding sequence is TGTGCCAGCTCACCGGGGGAGACAGTGAACACTGAAGCTTTCTTT. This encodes CASSPGETVNTEAFF.

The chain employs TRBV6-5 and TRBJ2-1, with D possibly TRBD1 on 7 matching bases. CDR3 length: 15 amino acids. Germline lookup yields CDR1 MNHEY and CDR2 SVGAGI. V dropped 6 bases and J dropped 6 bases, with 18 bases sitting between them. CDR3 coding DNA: TGTGCCAGCAGCAGGGGGGCGGGAAGGGGCAATGAGCAGTTCTTC. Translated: CASSRGAGRGNEQFF.

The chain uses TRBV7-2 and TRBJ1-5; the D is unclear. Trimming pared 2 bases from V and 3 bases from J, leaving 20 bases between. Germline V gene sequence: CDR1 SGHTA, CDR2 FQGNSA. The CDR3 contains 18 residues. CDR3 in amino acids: CASSLYGLRRASNQPQHF. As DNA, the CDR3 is TGTGCCAGCAGCTTATACGGGCTCAGAAGGGCCTCCAATCAGCCCCAGCATTTT.

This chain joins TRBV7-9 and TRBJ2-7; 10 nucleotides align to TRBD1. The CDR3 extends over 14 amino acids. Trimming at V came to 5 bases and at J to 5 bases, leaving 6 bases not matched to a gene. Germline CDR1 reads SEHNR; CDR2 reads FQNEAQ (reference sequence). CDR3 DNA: TGTGCCAGCAGCCCCCGGACAGGGGGAAACGAGCAGTACTTC. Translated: CASSPRTGGNEQYF.

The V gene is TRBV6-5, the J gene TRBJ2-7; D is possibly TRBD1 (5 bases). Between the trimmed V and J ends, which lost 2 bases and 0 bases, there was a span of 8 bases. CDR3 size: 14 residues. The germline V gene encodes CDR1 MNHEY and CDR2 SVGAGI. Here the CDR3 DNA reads TGTGCCAGCAGTTACCCTGGGGCCTCCTACGAGCAGTACTTC. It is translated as CASSYPGASYEQYF.

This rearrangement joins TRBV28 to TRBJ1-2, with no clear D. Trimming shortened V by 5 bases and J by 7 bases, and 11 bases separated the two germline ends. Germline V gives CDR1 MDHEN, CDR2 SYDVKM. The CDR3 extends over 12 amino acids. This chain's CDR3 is CASSPMTRGYTF. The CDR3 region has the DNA TGTGCCAGCAGTCCAATGACTCGTGGCTACACCTTC.

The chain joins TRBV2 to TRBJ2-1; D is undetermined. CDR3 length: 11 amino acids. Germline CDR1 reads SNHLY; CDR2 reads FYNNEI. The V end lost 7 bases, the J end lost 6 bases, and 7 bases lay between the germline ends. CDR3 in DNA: TGTGCCAGCACTCCTAGCAATGAGCAGTTCTTC. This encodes CASTPSNEQFF.

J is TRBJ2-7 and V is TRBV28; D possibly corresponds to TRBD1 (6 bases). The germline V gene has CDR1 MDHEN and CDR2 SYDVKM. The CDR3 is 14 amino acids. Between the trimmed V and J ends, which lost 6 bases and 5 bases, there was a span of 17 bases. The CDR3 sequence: CASSVPGTQHEQYF. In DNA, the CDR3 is TGTGCCAGCAGCGTACCCGGGACACAACACGAGCAGTACTTC. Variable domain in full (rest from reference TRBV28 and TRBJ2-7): DVKVTQSSRYLVKRTGEKVFLECVQDMDHENMFWYRQDPGLGLRLIYFSYDVKMKEKGDIPEGYSVSREKKERFSLILESASTNQTSMYLCASSVPGTQHEQYFGPGTRLTVT.

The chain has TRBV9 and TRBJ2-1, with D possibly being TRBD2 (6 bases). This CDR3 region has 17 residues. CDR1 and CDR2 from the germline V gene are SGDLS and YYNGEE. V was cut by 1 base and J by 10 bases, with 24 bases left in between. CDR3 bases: TGTGCCAGCAGCGTAATTTCCGGGCGAGCGGGTCTAGAAGAGCAGTTCTTC. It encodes CASSVISGRAGLEEQFF.

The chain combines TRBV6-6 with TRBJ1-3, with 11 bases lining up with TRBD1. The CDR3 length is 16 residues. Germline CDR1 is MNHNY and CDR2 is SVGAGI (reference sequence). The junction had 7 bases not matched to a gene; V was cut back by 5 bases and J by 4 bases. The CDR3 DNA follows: TGTGCCAGCAGTCGAGGACAGGGGGCGCCCGGAAACACCATATATTTT. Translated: CASSRGQGAPGNTIYF.

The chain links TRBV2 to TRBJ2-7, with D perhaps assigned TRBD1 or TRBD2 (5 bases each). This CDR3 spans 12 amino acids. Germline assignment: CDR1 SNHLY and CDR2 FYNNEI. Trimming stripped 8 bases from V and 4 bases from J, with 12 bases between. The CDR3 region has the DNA TGTGCCAGCGGGGGAATCCCGTACGAGCAGTACTTC. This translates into CASGGIPYEQYF.

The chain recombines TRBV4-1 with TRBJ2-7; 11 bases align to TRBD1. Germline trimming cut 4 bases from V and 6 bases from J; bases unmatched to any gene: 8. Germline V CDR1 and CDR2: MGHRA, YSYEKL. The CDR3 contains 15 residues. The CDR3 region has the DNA TGCGCCAGCAGCCGCCTACCGGGACAGGGGGTCGAGCAGTACTTC. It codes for CASSRLPGQGVEQYF.

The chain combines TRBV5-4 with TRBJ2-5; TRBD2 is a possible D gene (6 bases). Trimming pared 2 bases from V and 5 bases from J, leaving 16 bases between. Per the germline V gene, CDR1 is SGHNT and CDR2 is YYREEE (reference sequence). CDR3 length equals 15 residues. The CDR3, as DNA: TGTGCCAGCAGCTTTCCGGGCCGGAGGGATGAGACCCAGTACTTC. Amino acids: CASSFPGRRDETQYF.

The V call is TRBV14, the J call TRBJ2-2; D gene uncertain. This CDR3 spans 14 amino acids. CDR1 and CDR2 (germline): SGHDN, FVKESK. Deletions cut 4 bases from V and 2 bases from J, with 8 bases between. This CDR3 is CASSRTANTGELFF. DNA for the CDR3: TGTGCCAGCAGCCGAACAGCTAACACCGGGGAGCTGTTTTTT.